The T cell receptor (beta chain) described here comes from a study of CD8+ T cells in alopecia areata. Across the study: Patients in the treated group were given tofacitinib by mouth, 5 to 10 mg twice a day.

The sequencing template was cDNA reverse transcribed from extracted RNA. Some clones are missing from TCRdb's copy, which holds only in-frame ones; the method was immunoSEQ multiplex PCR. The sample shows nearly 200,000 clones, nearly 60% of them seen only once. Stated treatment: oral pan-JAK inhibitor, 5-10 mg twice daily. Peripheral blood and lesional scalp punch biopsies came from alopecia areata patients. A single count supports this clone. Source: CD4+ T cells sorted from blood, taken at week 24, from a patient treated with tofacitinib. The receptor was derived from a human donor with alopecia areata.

In nucleotides, the CDR3 is TGCAGCGTTGGGGGGAGAACCGGGGGCTACACCTTC. Its protein is CSVGGRTGGYTF. V and J are TRBV29-1 and TRBJ1-2, with a tentative D call TRBD1 (5 bases). The CDR3 length is 12 residues. With 4 bases removed from V and 8 bases from J, the gap between germline ends came to 14 bases. Germline CDR1 reads SQVTM; CDR2 reads ANQGSEA.